This entry concerns a single T cell receptor beta chain. Antigen unknown. The sample comes from a study of long-term antiretroviral therapy in people with HIV. Survey-level resolution applied to immunoSEQ assay v3.0. TCRdb's copy holds only in-frame clones and misses some; the assay was immunoSEQ multiplex PCR. The sample records some 20,000 clones, approximately 82% being singletons. Inclusion required at least two post-ART and at least one pre-ART PBMC samples. Study conclusions and caveats: Among HIV repertoires, CDR3 length ranges were narrower than those of controls.

The sequence derives from a man aged 35-49 years with HIV. The sequencing here drew on unsorted PBMCs, taken about 2.4 years after starting antiretroviral therapy.

The CDR3 sequence: CASSKSSGANVLTF. The DNA of the CDR3 is TGCGCCAGCAGCAAAAGCTCTGGGGCCAACGTCCTGACTTTC. The chain joins TRBV4-3 to TRBJ2-6; no clear D gene. Between the trimmed V and J ends, which lost 5 bases and 0 bases, there was a span of 5 bases. This CDR3 has 14 residues. The germline CDR1 and CDR2 sequences are LGHNA and YSLEER.